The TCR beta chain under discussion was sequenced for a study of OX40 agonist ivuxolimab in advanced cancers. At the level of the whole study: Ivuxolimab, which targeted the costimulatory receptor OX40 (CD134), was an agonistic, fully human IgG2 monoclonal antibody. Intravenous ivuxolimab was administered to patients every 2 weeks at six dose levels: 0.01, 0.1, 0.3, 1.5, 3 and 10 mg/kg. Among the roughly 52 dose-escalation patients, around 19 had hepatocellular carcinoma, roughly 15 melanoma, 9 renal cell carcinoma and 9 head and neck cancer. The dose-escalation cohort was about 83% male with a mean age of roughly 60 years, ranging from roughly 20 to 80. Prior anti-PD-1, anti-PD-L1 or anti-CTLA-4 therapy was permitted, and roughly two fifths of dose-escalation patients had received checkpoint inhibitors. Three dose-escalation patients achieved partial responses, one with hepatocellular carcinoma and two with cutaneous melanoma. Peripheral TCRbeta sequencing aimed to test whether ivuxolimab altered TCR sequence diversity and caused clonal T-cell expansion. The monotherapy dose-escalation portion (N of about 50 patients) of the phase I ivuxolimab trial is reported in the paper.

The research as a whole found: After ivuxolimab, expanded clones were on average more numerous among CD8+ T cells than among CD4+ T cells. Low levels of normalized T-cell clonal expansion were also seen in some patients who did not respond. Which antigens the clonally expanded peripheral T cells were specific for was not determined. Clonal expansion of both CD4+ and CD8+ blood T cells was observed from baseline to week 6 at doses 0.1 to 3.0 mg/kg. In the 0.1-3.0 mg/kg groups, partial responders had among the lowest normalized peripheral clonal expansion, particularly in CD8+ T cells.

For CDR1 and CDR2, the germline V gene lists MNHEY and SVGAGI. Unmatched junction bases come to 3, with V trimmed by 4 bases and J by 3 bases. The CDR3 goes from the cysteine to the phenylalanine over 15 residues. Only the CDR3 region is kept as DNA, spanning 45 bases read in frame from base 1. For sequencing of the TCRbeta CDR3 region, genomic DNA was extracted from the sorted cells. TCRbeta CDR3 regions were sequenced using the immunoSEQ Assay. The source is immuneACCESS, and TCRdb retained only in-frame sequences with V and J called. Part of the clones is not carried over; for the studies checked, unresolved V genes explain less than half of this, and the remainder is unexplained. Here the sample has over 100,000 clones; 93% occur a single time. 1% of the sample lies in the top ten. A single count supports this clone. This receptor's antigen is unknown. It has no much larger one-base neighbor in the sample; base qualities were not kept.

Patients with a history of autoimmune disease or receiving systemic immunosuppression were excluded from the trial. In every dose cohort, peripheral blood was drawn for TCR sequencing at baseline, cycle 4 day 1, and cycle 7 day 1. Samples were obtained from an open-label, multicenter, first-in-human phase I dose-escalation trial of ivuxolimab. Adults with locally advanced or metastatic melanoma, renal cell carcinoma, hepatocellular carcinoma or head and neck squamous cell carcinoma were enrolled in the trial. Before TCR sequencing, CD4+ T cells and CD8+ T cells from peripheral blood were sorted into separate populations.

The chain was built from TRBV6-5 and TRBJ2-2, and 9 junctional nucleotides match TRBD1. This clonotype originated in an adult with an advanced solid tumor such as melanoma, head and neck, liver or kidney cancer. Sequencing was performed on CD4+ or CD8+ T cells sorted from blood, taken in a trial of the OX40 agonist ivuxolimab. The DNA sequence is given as TGTGCCAGCAGTTTGAGACAGGGGGACACCGGGGAGCTGTTTTTT. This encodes CASSLRQGDTGELFF.